The 23 T cell receptor beta chains below were found in one sample sequenced in a study of CD8+CD57+ T cells in acquired aplastic anemia. Patients chosen for sequencing had CD8+CD57+ cells that had expanded, as shown by flow cytometry. Genomic DNA, serving as template, underwent TCR beta VDJ and CDR3 profiling. Via MiXCR, TCRdb re-called the reads, giving one row per CDR3 protein. The sample has 200,000 or so distinct CDR3 sequences; 65% are singletons. The sequencing sample was made of sorted CD4+, CD8+, or CD8+CD57+ T cells (not recorded which) from PBMCs. These receptor sequences come from a human donor with aplastic anemia.

This clonotype was counted many times. The genes are TRBV6-1 and TRBJ2-7, with 7 bases aligning to TRBD1. The CDR3 runs 15 residues. CDR1 and CDR2 (germline): MNHNS, SASEGT. J was trimmed by 4 bases and V by 2 bases; bases with no gene match: 8. In DNA form, the CDR3 reads TGTGCCAGCAGTGAACTAGGGGGACAGAGATACGAGCAGTACTTC. Translating gives CASSELGGQRYEQYF.

This chain joins TRBV5-1 and TRBJ1-1; a possible D gene is TRBD1 (5 bases). Germline V gene lookup returns CDR1 SGHRS and CDR2 YFSETQ. The germline V and J ends were trimmed by 4 bases and 3 bases, with 19 bases remaining between them. The CDR3 contains 16 residues. CDR3 in DNA: TGCGCCAGCAGCGTGAATTCTCAGGGTTGGGACACTGAAGCTTTCTTT. This translates into CASSVNSQGWDTEAFF. The whole variable domain, filled in from reference TRBV5-1 and TRBJ1-1, reads KAGVTQTPRYLIKTRGQQVTLSCSPISGHRSVSWYQQTPGQGLQFLFEYFSETQRNKGNFPGRFSGRQFSNSRSEMNVSTLELGDSALYLCASSVNSQGWDTEAFFGQGTRLTVV.

The chain is built from TRBV7-8 and TRBJ2-7; 13 bases are a match to TRBD2. The ends lost 0 bases at V and 3 bases at J; junction bases unmatched: 5. Germline assignment: CDR1 SGHVS and CDR2 FQNEAQ. This CDR3 region has 17 residues. CDR3 protein: CASSLAELAGGDYEQYF. CDR3 sequence (DNA): TGTGCCAGCAGCTTAGCGGAACTAGCGGGAGGGGACTACGAGCAGTACTTC.

The V call is TRBV12-3 or TRBV12-4, the J call TRBJ2-7; 8 bases are shared with TRBD2. This CDR3 has 14 amino acids. The J segment lost 2 bases and the V segment lost 7 bases, leaving 7 bases of the junction unmatched. The CDR3: CASTEIGRAYEQYF. DNA of the CDR3: TGTGCCAGCACCGAAATCGGGAGGGCCTACGAGCAGTACTTC.

There are a few counts of this clonotype. The V gene is TRBV12-3 or TRBV12-4, the J gene TRBJ1-6; unclear D gene. The V end was cut by 2 bases, the J end by 7 bases, with 9 bases between. CDR3 length: 14 amino acids. CDR3 DNA: TGTGCCAGCAGTTTACTACAGACCAATTCACCCCTCCACTTT. Its translation: CASSLLQTNSPLHF.

This clonotype was seen only once. V is TRBV7-6 and J is TRBJ1-2, with D perhaps matching TRBD1 (5 bases). Germline CDR1 SGHVS, CDR2 FNYEAQ. Trimming cost V 4 bases and J 2 bases, with 14 bases left between them. This CDR3 is 15 amino acids long. The CDR3 region is CASSSEVGQNYGYTF. The CDR3 nucleotides read TGTGCCAGCAGCTCAGAGGTTGGACAAAACTATGGCTACACCTTC.

The chain uses TRBV9 and TRBJ1-1, with D unclear. This CDR3 has 12 amino acids. In germline, CDR1 is SGDLS, CDR2 YYNGEE. Trimming stripped 3 bases from V and 6 bases from J, with 9 bases between. CDR3 sequence: CASSENRAEAFF. For the CDR3, the DNA is TGTGCCAGCAGCGAGAATAGGGCTGAAGCTTTCTTT. Filled out from reference TRBV9 and TRBJ1-1, the complete variable domain reads DSGVTQTPKHLITATGQRVTLRCSPRSGDLSVYWYQQSLDQGLQFLIQYYNGEERAKGNILERFSAQQFPDLHSELNLSSLELGDSALYFCASSENRAEAFFGQGTRLTVV.

The DNA for the CDR3 is TGCAGCGTTGAAGATCCACAGCTAAACTATGGCTACACCTTC. Residues: CSVEDPQLNYGYTF. The chain combines TRBV29-1 with TRBJ1-2; D unresolved. V shed 0 bases and J shed 2 bases, with 10 bases lying between them. The germline gives CDR1 SQVTM, CDR2 ANQGSEA. CDR3 length: 14 amino acids.

The chain employs TRBV2 and TRBJ1-6, with 9 positions matching TRBD1. This CDR3 contains 14 residues. The germline V gene has CDR1 SNHLY and CDR2 FYNNEI. Trimming removed 8 bases from V and 6 bases from J; junction bases left unmatched: 5. The CDR3 bases are TGTGCCAGCGGAAGACAGGGGGTTAATTCACCCCTCCACTTT. It translates to CASGRQGVNSPLHF.

The CDR3 sequence is CASSVGPAGNTEAFF. The CDR3 DNA reads as TGTGCCAGCAGCGTAGGACCCGCTGGAAACACTGAAGCTTTCTTT. V and J are TRBV9 and TRBJ1-1; no firm D call. Germline V CDR1 and CDR2: SGDLS, YYNGEE. The CDR3 is 15 amino acids. V lost 0 bases, J lost 2 bases, and 11 bases lay in between.

The chain joins TRBV13 to TRBJ1-3; TRBD1 aligns across 7 bases. This CDR3 has 13 residues. The J segment lost 6 bases and the V segment lost 2 bases, leaving 1 base of the junction unmatched. The germline V gene encodes CDR1 PRHDT and CDR2 FYEKMQ (reference sequence). CDR3 sequence (DNA): TGTGCCAGCAGCTTAACAGGGGAAAACACCATATATTTT. This gives the protein CASSLTGENTIYF.

This clonotype occurred a few times. The chain is built from TRBV9 and TRBJ2-3; 7 nucleotides align to TRBD1. There are 16 residues in the CDR3. Germline V CDR1 and CDR2: SGDLS, YYNGEE. The V and J ends lost 0 bases and 5 bases, in that order; junction bases with no gene match: 9. CDR3 nucleotides: TGTGCCAGCAGCGTAGCTGGGGGACAGAGGCTAGATACGCAGTATTTT. As protein: CASSVAGGQRLDTQYF.

The chain links TRBV2 to TRBJ1-2, with TRBD1 matching 8 bases. Germline V gene lookup returns CDR1 SNHLY and CDR2 FYNNEI. This CDR3 spans 13 amino acids. The V gene end was trimmed by 6 bases and the J gene end by 2 bases; junction bases not matched to a gene: 2. The CDR3 loop is CASRTGANYGYTF. The CDR3 DNA is TGTGCCAGCAGGACAGGGGCGAACTATGGCTACACCTTC.

This clonotype was picked up a small number of times. This chain joins TRBV9 and TRBJ2-5; 10 positions agree with TRBD2. The CDR3 contains 15 residues. Germline V gene sequence: CDR1 SGDLS, CDR2 YYNGEE. V dropped 0 bases and J dropped 5; count of bases not matched to a gene: 4. The CDR3: CASSVALAGSETQYF. The CDR3 bases are TGTGCCAGCAGCGTAGCACTAGCGGGGTCGGAGACCCAGTACTTC.

This chain joins TRBV19 and TRBJ2-3; 7 positions agree with TRBD2. The CDR3 covers 16 residues. Germline CDR1 and CDR2: LNHDA and SQIVND (reference sequence). J lost 3 bases, V lost 7 bases, and 13 bases had no gene match. In DNA form, the CDR3 reads TGTGCCAGTACCCCCCACGGGTTGGGAGGGACAGATACGCAGTATTTT. It codes for CASTPHGLGGTDTQYF.

The chain joins TRBV2 to TRBJ1-2, with 7 bases matching TRBD1. V was clipped by 7 bases and J by 4 bases; unmatched bases: 3. Germline loops: CDR1 SNHLY, CDR2 FYNNEI. The CDR3 is made up of 12 amino acids. The CDR3 here is CASKGDSYGYTF. The CDR3 DNA follows: TGTGCCAGCAAGGGGGACAGCTATGGCTACACCTTC.

The chain uses TRBV7-6 and TRBJ2-7, with D hard to call. This CDR3 spans 13 amino acids. Germline V gene sequence: CDR1 SGHVS, CDR2 FNYEAQ. The V end lost 3 bases, the J end lost 3 bases, and 9 bases lay between the germline ends. The CDR3 protein is CASSLSLGYEQYF. The CDR3 DNA reads TGTGCCAGCAGCTTGTCTCTCGGCTACGAGCAGTACTTC.

The chain joins TRBV7-9 to TRBJ2-7, with D tentatively TRBD2 (7 bases). V was shortened by 2 bases and J by 3 bases, with 17 bases between the two germline ends. Per germline, CDR1 SEHNR and CDR2 FQNEAQ (reference sequence). The CDR3 extends over 16 amino acids. CDR3 DNA sequence: TGTGCCAGCAGCTTAAGGGGGGGGGCGGAAGGCTACGAGCAGTACTTC. It translates to CASSLRGGAEGYEQYF. Full variable domain (rest looked up from reference TRBV7-9 and TRBJ2-7): DTGVSQNPRHKITKRGQNVTFRCDPISEHNRLYWYRQTLGQGPEFLTYFQNEAQLEKSRLLSDRFSAERPKGSFSTLEIQRTEQGDSAMYLCASSLRGGAEGYEQYFGPGTRLTVT.

This chain links TRBV20-1 with TRBJ2-3; 12 nucleotides match TRBD2. The CDR3 extends over 15 amino acids. V dropped 3 bases and J dropped 3; count of bases not matched to a gene: 4. Germline lookup yields CDR1 DFQATT and CDR2 SNEGSKA (reference sequence). The CDR3 region is CSARTSGSRTDTQYF. DNA of the CDR3: TGCAGTGCTAGGACTAGCGGGAGTAGGACAGATACGCAGTATTTT.

The chain joins TRBV2 to TRBJ1-1; perhaps TRBD1 as D (5 bases). Germline CDR1 and CDR2: SNHLY and FYNNEI. This CDR3 has 12 residues. Trimming removed 7 bases from V and 8 bases from J, with 14 bases in between. This chain's CDR3 is CASTTIGAEAFF. Written as DNA, the CDR3 is TGTGCCAGCACCACAATCGGGGCCGAAGCTTTCTTT.

The V call is TRBV2, the J call TRBJ2-2, with D possibly called TRBD1 or TRBD2 (6 bases each). The CDR3 contains 15 residues. The germline CDR1 and CDR2 sequences are SNHLY and FYNNEI. V was clipped by 7 bases and J by 4 bases, with 16 bases between them. The CDR3 DNA reads as TGTGCCAGCAAGGCGGTACGGGGGCCCACCGGGGAGCTGTTTTTT. This sequence encodes CASKAVRGPTGELFF.

V gene TRBV12-3 or TRBV12-4 combines with J gene TRBJ2-7, with 9 bases aligning to TRBD1. The ends lost 10 bases at V and 0 bases at J; junction bases unmatched: 4. This CDR3 has 13 amino acids. The DNA of the CDR3 is TGTGCCATTCGGGACAGGGACTCCTACGAGCAGTACTTC. Its protein product is CAIRDRDSYEQYF.

This chain connects TRBV7-9 to TRBJ2-7; D might be TRBD1 (6 bases). Per the germline V gene, CDR1 is SEHNR and CDR2 is FQNEAQ (reference sequence). The CDR3 is 13 residues long. CDR3 nucleotides: TGTGCTATACAGGGTACGAATTCCTACGAGCAGTACTTC. The encoded protein is CAIQGTNSYEQYF.